This T cell receptor (beta chain) was found in a study of shared clonotypes between healthy human individuals (dated by TCRdb to the early 2020s). About the study as a whole: Two women and a few men aged 18 to 49 years were included in the cohort. For each donor, three plates each were used for CD4 naive and CD4 memory, two plates were used for CD8 naive, and one plate was used for CD8 memory. To estimate repertoire size and how much clonotypes are shared between individuals, the study performed deep sequencing of blood TCR repertoires from a few healthy adults. Different laboratories and diverse techniques were used to prepare libraries and sequence TCR repertoires, to increase sequencing depth and limit assay-specific biases. Leukapheresis yielded between about 0.94 and 8.9 billion PBMCs per donor.

Using the deep immunoSEQ assay, TCR CDR3 regions were amplified from genomic DNA by multiplex PCR. Extracted genomic DNA from each cell subset was spread evenly across all wells of several immunoSEQ 96-well plates, with each plate serving as a replicate. For sorted subsets, each replicate PCR was loaded with approximately 200 ng genomic DNA, equivalent to 25,000 to 30,000 T cell genomes. Purified libraries were quantified with a Qubit 3.0 fluorometer, sized on a Bioanalyzer 2100, and re-quantified with the KAPA Library Quantification kit. Every immunoSEQ 96-well plate was sequenced on a dedicated single-read 150-cycle Illumina NextSeq 550 flow cell. The published analysis was carried out like this. Because the immunoSEQ output included only junctional sequences and no quality scores, the filtering could not be the same as the filtering used for full-length reads. To assign V/J genes and CDR3, sequences were annotated using PyIR, a Python wrapper for IgBLAST v1.9, with IMGT germline references. Reads were removed for weak V/J assignments (E-value above 1e-6), missing CDR3, stop codons, out-of-frame junctions, or ambiguous translated residues. A V3J clonotype was defined by an identical inferred V gene, J gene, and CDR3 amino acid sequence. The percentage overlap between two repertoires was calculated by dividing the number of shared unique clonotypes by the size of the smaller repertoire. Richness of each repertoire was evaluated using RTK rarefaction, the Chao1 estimator, and Recon v2.1 estimates of unobserved clonotypes. For all TCRbeta clonotypes obtained by the gDNA method from four donors, generation probabilities were computed with OLGA. The table comes from immuneACCESS by way of TCRdb, which keeps in-frame sequences with V and J called. Part of the clones is missing from these tables; in studies checked, under half for an unresolved V gene and the rest for unknown reasons. For V, J and clone size, that table is used; D and trimming come from the DNA. Present in this sample are 2 million to 2.5 million clones, approximately 90% of which were seen just once. Of the sample, 0.3% to 0.4% is held by the ten largest clones.

What the authors observed across the whole study: The small number of donors limited the genetic and exposure-history diversity represented. Sampling was limited to blood, and TCR repertoires in tissue likely differ from TCR repertoires in blood. Naive subsets generally had larger estimated clonotype richness than memory subsets. About 5% of naive CD4, 3.5% of naive CD8, about 2.5% of memory CD4, and around 0.42% of memory CD8 clonotypes were shared across several donors. Clonotypes shared by all four sorted-subset donors showed higher generation probabilities than non-shared clonotypes. Pairwise subsampling indicated that sequencing depth was expected to affect the degree of clonotype sharing among donors. Incomplete sequencing was indicated by rarefaction of sorted-subset datasets, despite the large sequencing depth.

Donors were healthy HIV-negative adults with no recently reported acute infections or vaccinations. All donors were Caucasian adults living in Nashville, Tennessee, USA. CD4+ T cells were enriched by magnetic negative selection, after which naive cells were positively selected on CD45RA and the negative fraction was taken as the memory subset. Blood was collected by leukapheresis, and PBMCs were isolated by Ficoll-Histopaque density gradient centrifugation and then cryopreserved in liquid nitrogen vapor phase. Purity and quantity of every magnetically sorted T cell population were checked by analytical flow cytometry. From each sorted fraction, genomic DNA was isolated and quantified by UV absorbance on a Nanodrop 2000c. As to this clone: Its antigen is still unknown. Within one base of it there is no much larger clone, and no base qualities were kept.

The germline V gene yields MDHEN for CDR1 and SYDVKM for CDR2. The CDR3 measures 17 amino acids from cysteine to phenylalanine. Only CDR3 DNA remains: 51 bases, in frame from the first base. The V end loses 3 bases and the J end loses 4 bases, and a stretch of 21 bases separates them. The chain is assembled from TRBV28 and TRBJ1-2; the D region possibly corresponds to TRBD1 (5 bases align). This TCR was recovered from a man between 18 and 29 years old in good health. Some clones in this sample may be carry-over from other donors' samples. Sequencing was performed on naive CD4+ T cells from PBMCs. Read against the paper, the sample's cell subset or site label means: CD45RA+ positively selected. CDR3 loop: CASSFNPRAGPFYGYTF. The DNA is TGTGCCAGCAGTTTCAACCCCCGGGCAGGGCCTTTCTATGGCTACACCTTC.